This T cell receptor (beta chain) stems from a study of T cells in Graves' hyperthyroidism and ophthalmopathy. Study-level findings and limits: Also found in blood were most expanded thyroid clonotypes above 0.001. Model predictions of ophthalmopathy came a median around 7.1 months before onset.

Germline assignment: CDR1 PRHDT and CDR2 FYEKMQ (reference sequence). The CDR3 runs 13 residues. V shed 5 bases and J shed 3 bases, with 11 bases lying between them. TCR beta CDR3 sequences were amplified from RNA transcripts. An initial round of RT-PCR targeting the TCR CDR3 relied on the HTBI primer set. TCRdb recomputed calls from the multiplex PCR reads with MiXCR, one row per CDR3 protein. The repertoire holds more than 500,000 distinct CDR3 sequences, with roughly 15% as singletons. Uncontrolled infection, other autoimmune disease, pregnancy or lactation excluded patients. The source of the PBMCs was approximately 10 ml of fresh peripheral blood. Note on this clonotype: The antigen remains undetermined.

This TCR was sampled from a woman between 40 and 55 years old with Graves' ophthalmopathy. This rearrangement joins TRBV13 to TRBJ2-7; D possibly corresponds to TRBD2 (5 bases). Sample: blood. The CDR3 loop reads CASSLYGVYEQYF. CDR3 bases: TGTGCCAGCAGCCTCTACGGGGTCTACGAGCAGTACTTC.